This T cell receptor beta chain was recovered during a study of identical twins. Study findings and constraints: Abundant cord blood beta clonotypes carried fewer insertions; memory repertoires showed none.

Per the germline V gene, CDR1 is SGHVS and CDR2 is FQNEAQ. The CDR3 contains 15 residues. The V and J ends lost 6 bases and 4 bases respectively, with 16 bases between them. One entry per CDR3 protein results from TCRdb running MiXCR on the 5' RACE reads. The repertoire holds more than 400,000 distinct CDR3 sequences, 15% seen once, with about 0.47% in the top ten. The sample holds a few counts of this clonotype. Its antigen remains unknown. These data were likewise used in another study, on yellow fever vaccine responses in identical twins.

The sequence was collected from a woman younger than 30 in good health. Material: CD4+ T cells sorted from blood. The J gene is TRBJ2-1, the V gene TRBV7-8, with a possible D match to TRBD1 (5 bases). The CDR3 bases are TGTGCCAGCAGTCGTCCAGGGATGAAGTACAATGAGCAGTTCTTC. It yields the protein CASSRPGMKYNEQFF.